A selection of T cell receptor beta chains follows, all from one sample in a study of beta chain features in type 1 diabetes. Only in-frame clones appear in the TCRdb table, and some are missing; sequencing was by immunoSEQ multiplex PCR. The data contain about 620,000 clones, 15% to 17% of them singletons. Input material: naive CD4+ T cells from blood. The receptors originated from a man younger than 35 in good health. CDR3s include the opening cysteine and the closing phenylalanine or tryptophan. The D gene is left open where the match is weak. Clone size is shown for a subset of rows, as once, few, many or a class of expanded clone.

V gene: TRBV28
J gene: TRBJ2-7
CDR3 length: 14
clone size: NA
D gene: TRBD2
CDR3 protein: CASSLTSGRYEQYF
CDR3 DNA: TGTGCCAGCAGCCTAACTAGCGGGAGGTACGAGCAGTACTTC

V gene: TRBV5-1
J gene: TRBJ1-2
CDR3 length: 15
clone size: NA
D gene: NA
CDR3 protein: CASSLEGRTQGGYTF
CDR3 DNA: TGCGCCAGCAGCTTGGAGGGGAGGACACAGGGCGGCTACACCTTC

V gene: TRBV7-9
J gene: TRBJ1-2
CDR3 length: 16
clone size: NA
D gene: NA
CDR3 protein: CASSPQGRFPNYGYTF
CDR3 DNA: TGTGCCAGCAGCCCGCAAGGAAGGTTTCCTAACTATGGCTACACCTTC

V gene: TRBV9
J gene: TRBJ1-2
CDR3 length: 15
clone size: few
D gene: TRBD1
CDR3 protein: CASSARDRGYYGYTF
CDR3 DNA: TGTGCCAGCAGCGCGAGGGACAGGGGATACTATGGCTACACCTTC

V gene: TRBV6-1
J gene: TRBJ2-1
CDR3 length: 18
clone size: few
D gene: NA
CDR3 protein: CASSETDLPPGPYNEQFF
CDR3 DNA: TGTGCCAGCAGTGAAACGGATCTGCCGCCCGGGCCCTACAATGAGCAGTTCTTC

V gene: TRBV29-1
J gene: TRBJ1-3
CDR3 length: 14
clone size: NA
D gene: TRBD1
CDR3 protein: CSVEDQQGRNTIYF
CDR3 DNA: TGCAGCGTTGAAGATCAACAGGGGCGAAACACCATATATTTT

V gene: TRBV4-1
J gene: TRBJ2-7
CDR3 length: 14
clone size: few
D gene: NA
CDR3 protein: CASSQGTPPHEQYF
CDR3 DNA: TGCGCCAGCAGCCAGGGTACTCCTCCCCACGAGCAGTACTTC

V gene: TRBV20-1
J gene: TRBJ2-3
CDR3 length: 10
clone size: few
D gene: NA
CDR3 protein: CSVPTDTQYF
CDR3 DNA: TGCAGTGTTCCCACAGATACGCAGTATTTT

V gene: TRBV5-1
J gene: TRBJ2-4
CDR3 length: 18
clone size: NA
D gene: TRBD2
CDR3 protein: CASSWTAGSGGAGNIQYF
CDR3 DNA: TGCGCCAGCAGCTGGACTGCGGGTAGCGGGGGGGCCGGGAACATTCAGTACTTC

V gene: TRBV19
J gene: TRBJ1-5
CDR3 length: 15
clone size: NA
D gene: TRBD1
CDR3 protein: CASSSGQVSNQPQHF
CDR3 DNA: TGTGCCAGTAGTAGTGGACAGGTGAGCAATCAGCCCCAGCATTTT

V gene: TRBV5-1
J gene: TRBJ2-5
CDR3 length: 14
clone size: NA
D gene: NA
CDR3 protein: CASSLDGFQETQYF
CDR3 DNA: TGCGCCAGCAGCTTGGACGGCTTCCAAGAGACCCAGTACTTC

V gene: TRBV6-5
J gene: TRBJ2-7
CDR3 length: 14
clone size: NA
D gene: TRBD2
CDR3 protein: CASRFSGRSHEQYF
CDR3 DNA: TGTGCCAGCAGGTTTAGCGGGAGGTCCCACGAGCAGTACTTC

V gene: TRBV9
J gene: TRBJ1-1
CDR3 length: 13
clone size: once
D gene: TRBD1
CDR3 protein: CASSDRGNTRAFF
CDR3 DNA: TGTGCCAGCAGCGACAGGGGCAATACCCGAGCTTTCTTT

V gene: TRBV28
J gene: TRBJ1-2
CDR3 length: 16
clone size: NA
D gene: TRBD1
CDR3 protein: CASSTQLGQGAGGYTF
CDR3 DNA: TGTGCCAGCAGTACACAGTTGGGACAGGGGGCCGGTGGCTACACCTTC

V gene: TRBV10-3
J gene: TRBJ1-5
CDR3 length: 15
clone size: NA
D gene: NA
CDR3 protein: CAISAASTSNQPQHF
CDR3 DNA: TGTGCCATCAGTGCAGCCAGTACTAGCAATCAGCCCCAGCATTTT

V gene: TRBV7-9
J gene: TRBJ1-4
CDR3 length: 14
clone size: few
D gene: NA
CDR3 protein: CASSFGLTNEKLFF
CDR3 DNA: TGTGCCAGCAGCTTTGGGTTGACTAATGAAAAACTGTTTTTT

V gene: TRBV29-1
J gene: TRBJ2-7
CDR3 length: 13
clone size: NA
D gene: TRBD1
CDR3 protein: CSVVTGGPTWQYF
CDR3 DNA: TGCAGCGTTGTTACAGGGGGTCCCACCTGGCAGTACTTC

V gene: TRBV6-5
J gene: TRBJ1-2
CDR3 length: 12
clone size: few
D gene: NA
CDR3 protein: CASSLGTYGYTF
CDR3 DNA: TGTGCCAGCAGTCTCGGGACTTATGGCTACACCTTC

V gene: TRBV6-5
J gene: TRBJ2-7
CDR3 length: 13
clone size: NA
D gene: NA
CDR3 protein: CASRGTGLYEQYF
CDR3 DNA: TGTGCCAGCAGGGGTACAGGGCTCTACGAGCAGTACTTC

V gene: TRBV18
J gene: TRBJ1-1
CDR3 length: 15
clone size: NA
D gene: TRBD1
CDR3 protein: CASSQETGWATEAFF
CDR3 DNA: TGTGCCAGCTCACAGGAGACAGGGTGGGCCACTGAAGCTTTCTTT

V gene: TRBV9
J gene: TRBJ2-2
CDR3 length: 15
clone size: NA
D gene: TRBD2
CDR3 protein: CASSARGGDAGELFF
CDR3 DNA: TGTGCCAGCAGCGCCCGGGGAGGGGACGCCGGGGAGCTGTTTTTT

V gene: TRBV29-1
J gene: TRBJ2-1
CDR3 length: 14
clone size: NA
D gene: NA
CDR3 protein: CSVEPRLVSGEQFF
CDR3 DNA: TGCAGCGTTGAACCTAGACTAGTGTCGGGTGAGCAGTTCTTC

V gene: TRBV2
J gene: TRBJ1-5
CDR3 length: 13
clone size: NA
D gene: NA
CDR3 protein: CASSVQGHQPQHF
CDR3 DNA: TGTGCCAGCAGTGTACAGGGTCACCAGCCCCAGCATTTT

V gene: TRBV9
J gene: TRBJ2-1
CDR3 length: 15
clone size: NA
D gene: NA
CDR3 protein: CASSFDGSSYNEQFF
CDR3 DNA: TGTGCCAGCAGCTTCGACGGTAGCTCCTACAATGAGCAGTTCTTC

V gene: TRBV6-5
J gene: TRBJ1-2
CDR3 length: 13
clone size: few
D gene: TRBD1
CDR3 protein: CASSPGQHYGYTF
CDR3 DNA: TGTGCCAGCAGCCCGGGACAGCACTATGGCTACACCTTC

V gene: TRBV29-1
J gene: TRBJ2-2
CDR3 length: 14
clone size: few
D gene: TRBD1
CDR3 protein: CSVAEDRVPGELFF
CDR3 DNA: TGCAGCGTTGCCGAGGACAGGGTGCCCGGGGAGCTGTTTTTT

V gene: TRBV28
J gene: TRBJ2-5
CDR3 length: 13
clone size: NA
D gene: NA
CDR3 protein: CASMHQPQETQYF
CDR3 DNA: TGTGCCAGCATGCACCAGCCACAAGAGACCCAGTACTTC

V gene: TRBV28
J gene: TRBJ2-3
CDR3 length: 15
clone size: few
D gene: TRBD1
CDR3 protein: CASRTGQRRQDTQYF
CDR3 DNA: TGTGCCAGCAGAACGGGACAGAGGCGGCAAGATACGCAGTATTTT

V gene: TRBV5-1
J gene: TRBJ2-7
CDR3 length: 15
clone size: few
D gene: NA
CDR3 protein: CASSWGHTLTYEQYF
CDR3 DNA: TGCGCCAGCAGCTGGGGACATACTCTTACGTACGAGCAGTACTTC

V gene: TRBV6-6
J gene: TRBJ1-2
CDR3 length: 14
clone size: NA
D gene: NA
CDR3 protein: CASSLRDSSYGYTF
CDR3 DNA: TGTGCCAGCAGTCTCCGGGACTCTAGCTATGGCTACACCTTC

V gene: TRBV7-2
J gene: TRBJ2-5
CDR3 length: 16
clone size: NA
D gene: NA
CDR3 protein: CASSLVTGMSQETQYF
CDR3 DNA: TGTGCCAGCAGCTTAGTCACAGGGATGTCCCAAGAGACCCAGTACTTC

V gene: TRBV4-3
J gene: TRBJ1-5
CDR3 length: 15
clone size: once
D gene: NA
CDR3 protein: CASSQGTYSNQPQHF
CDR3 DNA: TGCGCCAGCAGCCAAGGGACGTATAGCAATCAGCCCCAGCATTTT

V gene: TRBV18
J gene: TRBJ2-5
CDR3 length: 14
clone size: NA
D gene: NA
CDR3 protein: CASSRLRDRETQYF
CDR3 DNA: TGTGCCAGCTCACGGCTGAGGGATCGCGAGACCCAGTACTTC

V gene: TRBV4-3
J gene: TRBJ2-1
CDR3 length: 15
clone size: few
D gene: NA
CDR3 protein: CASSRGEPGIAEQFF
CDR3 DNA: TGCGCCAGCAGCAGGGGGGAGCCAGGGATCGCTGAGCAGTTCTTC

V gene: TRBV7-8
J gene: TRBJ1-5
CDR3 length: 16
clone size: NA
D gene: NA
CDR3 protein: CASSFLWGRVREPQHF
CDR3 DNA: TGTGCCAGCAGCTTCTTGTGGGGGCGGGTCAGGGAGCCCCAGCATTTT

V gene: TRBV5-1
J gene: TRBJ2-5
CDR3 length: 15
clone size: NA
D gene: NA
CDR3 protein: CASSSRPDRQETQYF
CDR3 DNA: TGCGCCAGCAGCTCGAGACCGGACAGACAAGAGACCCAGTACTTC

V gene: TRBV14
J gene: TRBJ2-7
CDR3 length: 14
clone size: few
D gene: NA
CDR3 protein: CASSQMVLSYEQYF
CDR3 DNA: TGTGCCAGCAGCCAGATGGTCCTCTCCTACGAGCAGTACTTC

V gene: TRBV12-5
J gene: TRBJ1-1
CDR3 length: 19
clone size: few
D gene: TRBD1
CDR3 protein: CASGLVPDGTAQLNTEAFF
CDR3 DNA: TGTGCTAGTGGTTTGGTCCCCGATGGGACAGCCCAATTGAACACTGAAGCTTTCTTT

V gene: TRBV29-1
J gene: TRBJ1-1
CDR3 length: 12
clone size: NA
D gene: NA
CDR3 protein: CSVVGGKIEAFF
CDR3 DNA: TGCAGCGTAGTCGGGGGCAAGATTGAAGCTTTCTTT

V gene: TRBV5-1
J gene: TRBJ1-1
CDR3 length: 14
clone size: NA
D gene: NA
CDR3 protein: CASSLSQGGTEAFF
CDR3 DNA: TGCGCCAGCAGCTTGAGTCAGGGCGGCACTGAAGCTTTCTTT

V gene: TRBV27
J gene: TRBJ1-1
CDR3 length: 15
clone size: few
D gene: NA
CDR3 protein: CASMTTGTRFTEAFF
CDR3 DNA: TGTGCCAGCATGACGACCGGGACGCGCTTCACTGAAGCTTTCTTT

V gene: TRBV9
J gene: TRBJ2-7
CDR3 length: 14
clone size: few
D gene: TRBD2
CDR3 protein: CASSRSGSTYEQYF
CDR3 DNA: TGTGCCAGCAGCCGGAGCGGGAGCACCTACGAGCAGTACTTC

V gene: TRBV11-1
J gene: TRBJ2-7
CDR3 length: 14
clone size: few
D gene: TRBD1
CDR3 protein: CASSLRDRVSEQYF
CDR3 DNA: TGTGCCAGCAGCTTACGGGACAGGGTGAGCGAGCAGTACTTC

V gene: TRBV9
J gene: TRBJ2-7
CDR3 length: 15
clone size: NA
D gene: TRBD1
CDR3 protein: CASSPHQGQIYEQYF
CDR3 DNA: TGTGCCAGCAGCCCCCACCAGGGACAGATCTACGAGCAGTACTTC

V gene: TRBV7-2
J gene: TRBJ2-3
CDR3 length: 16
clone size: few
D gene: TRBD2
CDR3 protein: CASSRNLAGGPDTQYF
CDR3 DNA: TGTGCCAGCAGCCGCAACTTAGCGGGGGGGCCAGATACGCAGTATTTT